This T cell receptor (beta chain) emerged from a study of T cell responses to AZD1222 COVID-19 vaccine. Whole-study findings and limits: Repertoire collection took place solely once the T cell response had peaked. Vaccine-related CD4 TCRs covered spike, predominating at 160-218 and 743-854. Increases in Spike-specific TCR breadth and depth were seen after two AZD1222 doses.

TCRdb's table, derived via immunoSEQ multiplex PCR, lists solely in-frame clones and lacks some. This sample has more than 110,000 clones, with 80% to 90% found just once. As regards this clone: Its antigen is still unknown.

The sequence was collected from an adult in good health. The sample consisted of peripheral blood, taken on day 0 of AZD1222 vaccination.

CDR3: CASSITSGGRQETQYF. CDR3 coding DNA: TGTGCCAGCAGCATAACTAGCGGGGGCCGCCAAGAGACCCAGTACTTC. J is TRBJ2-5 and V is TRBV11-2, with 11 bases that match TRBD2. The CDR3 extends over 16 amino acids. V shed 5 bases, J shed 1 base, and the junction held 6 bases outside the gene matches. Germline V lookup: CDR1 SGHAT, CDR2 FQNNGV.